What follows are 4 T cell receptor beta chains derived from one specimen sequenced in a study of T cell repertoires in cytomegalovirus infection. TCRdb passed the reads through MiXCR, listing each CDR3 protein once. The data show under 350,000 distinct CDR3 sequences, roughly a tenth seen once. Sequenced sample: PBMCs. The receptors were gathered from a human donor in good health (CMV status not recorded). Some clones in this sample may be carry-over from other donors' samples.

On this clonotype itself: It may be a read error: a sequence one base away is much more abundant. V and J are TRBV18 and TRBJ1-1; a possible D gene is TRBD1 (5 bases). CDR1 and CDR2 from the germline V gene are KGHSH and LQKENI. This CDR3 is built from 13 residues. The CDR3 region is CASPPAGGPEAFF. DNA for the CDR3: TGTGCCAGCCCACCAGCCGGGGGACCTGAAGCTTTCTTT.

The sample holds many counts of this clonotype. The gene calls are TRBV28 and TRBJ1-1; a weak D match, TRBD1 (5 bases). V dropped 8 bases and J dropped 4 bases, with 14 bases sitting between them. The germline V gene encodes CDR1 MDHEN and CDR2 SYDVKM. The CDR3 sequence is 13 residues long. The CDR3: CASGGTEVTEAFF. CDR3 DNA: TGTGCCAGCGGGGGGACGGAGGTCACTGAAGCTTTCTTT. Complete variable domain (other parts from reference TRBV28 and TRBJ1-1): DVKVTQSSRYLVKRTGEKVFLECVQDMDHENMFWYRQDPGLGLRLIYFSYDVKMKEKGDIPEGYSVSREKKERFSLILESASTNQTSMYLCASGGTEVTEAFFGQGTRLTVV.

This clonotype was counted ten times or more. The CDR3 protein is CSAYGWQGANNSPLHF. For the CDR3, the DNA is TGCAGTGCTTATGGGTGGCAGGGCGCAAATAATTCACCCCTCCACTTT. This chain links TRBV20-1 with TRBJ1-6; TRBD1 might be the D (5 bases). Germline loops: CDR1 DFQATT, CDR2 SNEGSKA (reference sequence). V was shortened by 5 bases and J by 5 bases, with 19 bases between the two germline ends. The CDR3 has 16 amino acids.

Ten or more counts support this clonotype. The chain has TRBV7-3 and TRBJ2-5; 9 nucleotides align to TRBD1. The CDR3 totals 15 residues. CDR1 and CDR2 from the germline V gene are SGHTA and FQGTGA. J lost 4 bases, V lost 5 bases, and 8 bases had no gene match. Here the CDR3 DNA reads TGTGCCAGCAGCCCCGGGACAGGGATGGGAGAGACCCAGTACTTC. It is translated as CASSPGTGMGETQYF.